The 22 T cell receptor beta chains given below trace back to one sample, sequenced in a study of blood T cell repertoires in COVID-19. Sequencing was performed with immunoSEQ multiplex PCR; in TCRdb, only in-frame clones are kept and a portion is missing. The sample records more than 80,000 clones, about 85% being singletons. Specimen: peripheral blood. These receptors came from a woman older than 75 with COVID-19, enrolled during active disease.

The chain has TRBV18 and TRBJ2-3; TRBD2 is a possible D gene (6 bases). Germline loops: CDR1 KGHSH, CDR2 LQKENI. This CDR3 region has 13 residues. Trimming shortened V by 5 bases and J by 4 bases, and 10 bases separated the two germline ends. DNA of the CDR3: TGTGCCAGCTCAGACCGGGAGCCAGATACGCAGTATTTT. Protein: CASSDREPDTQYF.

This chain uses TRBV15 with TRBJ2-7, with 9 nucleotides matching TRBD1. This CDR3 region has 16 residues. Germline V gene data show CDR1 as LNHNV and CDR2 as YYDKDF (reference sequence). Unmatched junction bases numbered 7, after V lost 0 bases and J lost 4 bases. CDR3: CATSREPGTGFYEQYF. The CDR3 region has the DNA TGTGCCACCAGCAGAGAGCCCGGGACAGGGTTTTACGAGCAGTACTTC.

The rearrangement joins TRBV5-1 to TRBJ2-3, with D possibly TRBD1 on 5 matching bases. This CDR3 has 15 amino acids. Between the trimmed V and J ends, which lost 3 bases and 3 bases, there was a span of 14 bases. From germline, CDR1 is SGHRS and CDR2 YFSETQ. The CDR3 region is CASSWIGQGTDTQYF. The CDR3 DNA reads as TGCGCCAGCAGCTGGATTGGCCAGGGAACAGATACGCAGTATTTT.

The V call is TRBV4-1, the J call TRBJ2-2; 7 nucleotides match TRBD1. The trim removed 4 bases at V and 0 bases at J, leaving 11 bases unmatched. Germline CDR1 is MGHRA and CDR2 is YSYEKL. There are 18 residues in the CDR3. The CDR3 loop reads CASSLRGMQGANTGELFF. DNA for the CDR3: TGCGCCAGCAGCCTCCGGGGTATGCAGGGGGCGAACACCGGGGAGCTGTTTTTT.

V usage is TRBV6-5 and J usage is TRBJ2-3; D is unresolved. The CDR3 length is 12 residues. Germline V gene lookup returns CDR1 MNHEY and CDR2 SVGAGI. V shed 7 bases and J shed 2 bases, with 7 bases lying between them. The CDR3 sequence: CASKTFTDTQYF. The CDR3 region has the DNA TGTGCCAGCAAAACTTTCACAGATACGCAGTATTTT.

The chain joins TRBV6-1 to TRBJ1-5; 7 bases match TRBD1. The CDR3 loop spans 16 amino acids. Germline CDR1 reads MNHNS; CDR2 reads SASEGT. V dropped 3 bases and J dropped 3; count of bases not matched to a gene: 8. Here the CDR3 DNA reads TGTGCCAGCAGTGAGGGCCCGGGACAGCACAATCAGCCCCAGCATTTT. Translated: CASSEGPGQHNQPQHF.

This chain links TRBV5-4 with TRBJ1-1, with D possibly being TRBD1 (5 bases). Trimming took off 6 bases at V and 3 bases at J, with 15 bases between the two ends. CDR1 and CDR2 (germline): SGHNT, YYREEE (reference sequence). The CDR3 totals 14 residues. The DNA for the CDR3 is TGTGCCAGCACCAAACAGGTTGTAGACACTGAAGCTTTCTTT. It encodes CASTKQVVDTEAFF.

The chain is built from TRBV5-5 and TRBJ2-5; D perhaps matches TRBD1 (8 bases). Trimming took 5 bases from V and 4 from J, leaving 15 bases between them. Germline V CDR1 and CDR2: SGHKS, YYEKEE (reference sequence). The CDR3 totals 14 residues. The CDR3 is CASRETGGGETQYF. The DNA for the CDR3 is TGTGCCAGCAGGGAAACAGGGGGGGGAGAGACCCAGTACTTC.

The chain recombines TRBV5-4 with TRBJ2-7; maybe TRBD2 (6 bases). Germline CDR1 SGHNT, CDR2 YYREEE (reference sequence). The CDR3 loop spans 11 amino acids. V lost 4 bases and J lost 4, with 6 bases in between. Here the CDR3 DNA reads TGTGCCAGCAGCCGGGGGTACGAGCAGTACTTC. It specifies CASSRGYEQYF.

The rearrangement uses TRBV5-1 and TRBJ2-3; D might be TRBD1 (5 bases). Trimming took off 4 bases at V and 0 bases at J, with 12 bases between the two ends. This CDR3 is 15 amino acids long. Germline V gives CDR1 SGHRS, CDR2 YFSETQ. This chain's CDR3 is CASSPQDPSTDTQYF. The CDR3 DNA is TGCGCCAGCAGCCCACAGGACCCAAGCACAGATACGCAGTATTTT.

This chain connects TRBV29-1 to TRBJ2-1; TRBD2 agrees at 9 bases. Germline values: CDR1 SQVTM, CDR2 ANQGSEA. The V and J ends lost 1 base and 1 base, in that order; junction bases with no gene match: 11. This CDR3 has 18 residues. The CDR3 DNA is TGCAGCGTTGAAGCTTCCTCCGAGCGGGGGGTTTCCTACAATGAGCAGTTCTTC. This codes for CSVEASSERGVSYNEQFF.

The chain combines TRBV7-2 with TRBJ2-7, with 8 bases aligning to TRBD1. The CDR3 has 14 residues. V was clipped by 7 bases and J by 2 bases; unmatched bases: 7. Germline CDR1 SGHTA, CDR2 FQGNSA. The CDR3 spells CASTINRGAYEQYF. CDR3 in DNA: TGTGCCAGCACCATAAACAGGGGGGCCTACGAGCAGTACTTC. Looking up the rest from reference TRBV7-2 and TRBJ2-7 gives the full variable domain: GAGVSQSPSNKVTEKGKDVELRCDPISGHTALYWYRQSLGQGLEFLIYFQGNSAPDKSGLPSDRFSAERTGGSVSTLTIQRTQQEDSAVYLCASTINRGAYEQYFGPGTRLTVT.

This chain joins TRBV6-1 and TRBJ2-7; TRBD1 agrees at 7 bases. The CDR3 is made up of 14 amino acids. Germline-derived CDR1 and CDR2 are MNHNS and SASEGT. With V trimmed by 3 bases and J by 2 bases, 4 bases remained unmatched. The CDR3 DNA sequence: TGTGCCAGCAGTGACCGGGACAGACCCTACGAGCAGTACTTC. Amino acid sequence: CASSDRDRPYEQYF.

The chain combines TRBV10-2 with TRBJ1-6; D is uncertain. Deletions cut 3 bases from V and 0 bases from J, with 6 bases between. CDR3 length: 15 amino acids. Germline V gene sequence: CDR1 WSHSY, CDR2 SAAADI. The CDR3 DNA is TGCGCCAGCAGTGATTGGAGCTCCTATAATTCACCCCTCCACTTT. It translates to CASSDWSSYNSPLHF.

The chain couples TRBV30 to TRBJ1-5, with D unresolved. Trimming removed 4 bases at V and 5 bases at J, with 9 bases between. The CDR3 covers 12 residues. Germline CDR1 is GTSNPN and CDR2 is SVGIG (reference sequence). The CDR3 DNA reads TGTGCCTGGACAGGTAGTTATCAGCCCCAGCATTTT. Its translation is CAWTGSYQPQHF.

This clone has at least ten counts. CDR3 nucleotides: TGTGCCTGGAGTATCAGGATCACCTCTGGAAACACCATATATTTT. This encodes CAWSIRITSGNTIYF. This rearrangement joins TRBV30 to TRBJ1-3; no clear D gene. Germline-derived CDR1 and CDR2 are GTSNPN and SVGIG (reference sequence). This CDR3 region has 15 residues. Between the trimmed V and J ends, which lost 2 bases and 0 bases, there was a span of 11 bases.

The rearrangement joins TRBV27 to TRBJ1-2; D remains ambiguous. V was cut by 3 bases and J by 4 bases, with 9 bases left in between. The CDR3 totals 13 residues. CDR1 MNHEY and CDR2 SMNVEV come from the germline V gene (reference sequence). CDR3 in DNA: TGTGCCAGCAGTTTTGGCCTCCGCTATGGCTACACCTTC. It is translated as CASSFGLRYGYTF.

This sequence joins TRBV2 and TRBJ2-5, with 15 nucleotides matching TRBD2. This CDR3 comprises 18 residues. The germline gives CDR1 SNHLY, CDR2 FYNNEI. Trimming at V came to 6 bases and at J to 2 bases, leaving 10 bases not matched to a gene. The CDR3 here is CASSIGLAGGKLQETQYF. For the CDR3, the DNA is TGTGCCAGCAGCATTGGACTAGCGGGGGGGAAGTTGCAAGAGACCCAGTACTTC. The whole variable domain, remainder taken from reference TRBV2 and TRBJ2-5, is EPEVTQTPSHQVTQMGQEVILRCVPISNHLYFYWYRQILGQKVEFLVSFYNNEISEKSEIFDDQFSVERPDGSNFTLKIRSTKLEDSAMYFCASSIGLAGGKLQETQYFGPGTRLLVL.

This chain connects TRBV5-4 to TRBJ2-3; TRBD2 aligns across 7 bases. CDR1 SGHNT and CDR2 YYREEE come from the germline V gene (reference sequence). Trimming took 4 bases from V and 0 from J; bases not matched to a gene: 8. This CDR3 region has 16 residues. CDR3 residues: CASSDPGLPSTDTQYF. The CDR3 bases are TGTGCCAGCAGCGATCCGGGACTACCTAGCACAGATACGCAGTATTTT.

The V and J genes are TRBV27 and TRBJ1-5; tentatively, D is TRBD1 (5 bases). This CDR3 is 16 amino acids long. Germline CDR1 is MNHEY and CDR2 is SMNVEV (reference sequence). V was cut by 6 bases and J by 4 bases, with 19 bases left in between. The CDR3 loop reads CASSPLLGGINQPQHF. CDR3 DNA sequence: TGTGCCAGCAGCCCCCTGTTGGGGGGAATAAATCAGCCCCAGCATTTT.

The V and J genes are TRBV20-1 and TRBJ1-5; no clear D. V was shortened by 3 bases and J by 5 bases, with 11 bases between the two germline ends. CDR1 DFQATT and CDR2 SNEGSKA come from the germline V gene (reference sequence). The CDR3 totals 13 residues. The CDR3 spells CSASSDADQPQHF. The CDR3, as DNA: TGCAGTGCTAGTAGCGATGCTGATCAGCCCCAGCATTTT.

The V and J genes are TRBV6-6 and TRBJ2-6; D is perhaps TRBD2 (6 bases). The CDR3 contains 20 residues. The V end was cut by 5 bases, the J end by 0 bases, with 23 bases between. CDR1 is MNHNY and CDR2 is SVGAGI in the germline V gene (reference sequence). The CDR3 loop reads CASSPAWAGNLGSGANVLTF. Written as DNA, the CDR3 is TGTGCCAGCAGTCCGGCTTGGGCGGGAAATCTCGGCTCTGGGGCCAACGTCCTGACTTTC.